This T cell receptor (beta chain) was captured by sequencing in a study of CD4 and CD8 cells across lung adenocarcinoma regions (dated by TCRdb to the late 2010s). Notes on the research overall: To look at intratumor heterogeneity in the T cell receptor repertoire, the study compared tumor centers against tumor margins.

The library was made by PCR. Sequencing took place on a HiSeq X Ten. TCRdb took the public reads, trimmed them with fastp at Q25, ran MiXCR for clone calling and kept in-frame beta chains. Every CDR3 protein is listed once, alongside the most common genes and DNA of its rows. The sample has about 25,000 distinct CDR3 sequences on record, more than 40% of them singletons. Jointly, the top ten make up over 35% of the sample. Including the terminal cysteine and phenylalanine, the CDR3 comprises 15 residues. Sequences MNHEY (CDR1) and SVGAGI (CDR2) are obtained from the germline V gene. Donors were patients with localized lung adenocarcinoma, a subtype of non-small cell lung cancer. These samples came from the centers of localized lung adenocarcinomas. For TCR repertoire analysis, CD8+ T cells taken from tumor tissue were profiled apart from CD4+ T cells. As to this clonotype: The specificity of this receptor is unknown. The DNA is omitted, as the CDR3 cannot be located on it reliably, and the CDR3 follows TCRdb's listing.

Recombination joined TRBV6-5 with TRBJ2-3; TRBD1, the table's D call, was not compared with the DNA. The source material was CD8+ T cells from the center of a lung tumor. What this sample's cell subset or site label stands for: tumor center region. The sequence was collected from a male donor with lung adenocarcinoma. The CD4 and CD8 labels of this study may be unreliable. The CDR3 amino acid sequence is: CARSYWARGSDTQYF.